This T cell receptor beta chain comes out of a study of vaccination and CD4 T cells after COVID-19. Cultured CD4+ T cells had their DNA profiled by the Oncomine TCR Beta short-read assay. TCRdb reprocessed the PCR reads with MiXCR, giving one entry per CDR3 protein. This table holds 4,500 to 5,500 distinct CDR3 sequences, 42% found once. V was trimmed by 5 bases and J by 8 bases, leaving 10 bases between them. Germline-derived CDR1 and CDR2 are SGHTA and FQGNSA. The CDR3 extends over 12 amino acids. Treatment described: roughly 10-day PBMC culture with coronavirus spike peptide pools or control peptides (ViraFEST assay). CD4+ T lymphocytes from the unexposed donor were collected before the COVID-19 pandemic (2011-2018). Before TCRs were sequenced, ViraFEST expanded antigen-specific T cells with peptide pools. When enough cells were available, unexposed-donor CD4+ T cells were probed with SARS-CoV-2 S/N and four cold-coronavirus spikes.

With regard to this clonotype: The antigen remains unidentified.

The rearrangement joins TRBV7-2 to TRBJ2-1; D unclear. The sequence came from a human donor in good health. Sample: CD4+ T cells from blood, cultured in vitro. The CDR3 region is CASSPSRDEQFF. CDR3 nucleotides: TGTGCCAGCAGCCCCAGTAGGGATGAGCAGTTCTTC.